This T cell receptor (beta chain) came from a study of T cell repertoires in ileal Crohn's disease. The wider study: All patients had surgery for stricturing (around 60%) or penetrating (39%) disease. Postoperative therapy was given to about half: fewer than 14 thiopurines, some 18 anti-TNF agents. The study, taken as a whole, reports: Mucosal expansions were suggested to be mainly CD8 T cells.

Per sample, 400 to 550 nanograms of biopsy DNA were TCRB immunosequenced. The repertoire was sequenced with immunoSEQ multiplex PCR; TCRdb's copy has only in-frame clones and lacks some. The sample records tens of thousands of clones, around 80% being singletons. The CDR3 spans 15 residues. The germline CDR1 and CDR2 sequences are LNHDA and SQIVND (reference sequence). V was pared by 4 bases and J by 9 bases, with 13 bases of the junction left unmatched. Concerning this clone: Antigen specificity is unknown.

J is TRBJ2-7 and V is TRBV19, with 9 bases lining up with TRBD1. The receptor was derived from an adult with Crohn's disease. Material for sequencing was ileal tissue. For the CDR3, the DNA is TGTGCCAGTAGTACCGGACAGGGGCTTGGTCGAGTGCAGTACTTC. Translating it yields CASSTGQGLGRVQYF.